This T cell receptor (beta chain) stems from a study of PD-1 blockade in classical Hodgkin lymphoma. With V trimmed by 1 base and J by 4 bases, 2 bases remained unmatched. This CDR3 is built from 14 residues. Germline CDR1 and CDR2: MGHRA and YSYEKL. In this sample, this clone turned up once. Its antigen is not known. The method was immunoSEQ multiplex PCR; TCRdb's version includes in-frame clones alone and lacks a portion of them. Here the sample spans about 13,000 clones, roughly nine tenths being singletons. Study outcomes and limitations: Newly diagnosed patients were said to have less baseline TCR diversity than healthy donors did. Patients with a complete response exhibited baseline diversity comparable to newly diagnosed patients. A significant rise in TCR diversity was seen by C4D1 for CD4+ cells but not for CD8+ cells.

Every one of the patients relapsed after autologous stem cell transplantation (brentuximab vedotin exposure was variable). The patients, who had relapsed/refractory classical Hodgkin lymphoma, achieved best responses of complete response, partial response or progressive disease. This rearrangement joins TRBV4-1 to TRBJ1-2; 8 bases match TRBD1. The TCR comes from a human donor with classical Hodgkin lymphoma. The sample consisted of peripheral blood mononuclear cells (PBMCs), taken at baseline. CDR3 loop: CASSQGQGSYGYTF. CDR3 nucleotides: TGCGCCAGCAGCCAAGGACAGGGGAGCTATGGCTACACCTTC.